These 28 T cell receptor beta chains were sequenced from one sample in a study of shared clonotypes between healthy human individuals. The data were produced by immunoSEQ multiplex PCR, yet TCRdb's version contains in-frame clones alone and is incomplete. The sample holds about 500,000 clones, roughly four fifths seen once. Sequenced: PBMCs. Receptors were obtained from a woman between 35 and 50 years old in good health. Some clones in this sample may be carry-over from other donors' samples.

This chain connects TRBV7-9 to TRBJ2-2, with D maybe TRBD2 (5 bases). Germline CDR1 reads SEHNR; CDR2 reads FQNEAQ (reference sequence). Trimming took 5 bases from V and 1 from J, leaving 17 bases between them. The CDR3 is made up of 17 amino acids. In nucleotides, the CDR3 is TGTGCCAGCAGCACTAGGCGGACTGCGGTGAACACCGGGGAGCTGTTTTTT. Translation gives CASSTRRTAVNTGELFF. Full variable domain (remainder filled in from reference TRBV7-9 and TRBJ2-2): DTGVSQNPRHKITKRGQNVTFRCDPISEHNRLYWYRQTLGQGPEFLTYFQNEAQLEKSRLLSDRFSAERPKGSFSTLEIQRTEQGDSAMYLCASSTRRTAVNTGELFFGEGSRLTVL.

The chain has TRBV19 and TRBJ2-5; D call uncertain. The germline V gene encodes CDR1 LNHDA and CDR2 SQIVND (reference sequence). The germline V and J ends were trimmed by 3 bases and 4 bases, with 15 bases remaining between them. This CDR3 spans 15 amino acids. The CDR3 is CASSIGVAGGETQYF. The DNA of the CDR3 is TGTGCCAGTAGTATTGGGGTGGCAGGCGGAGAGACCCAGTACTTC.

The chain recombines TRBV5-1 with TRBJ2-1; 10 bases fit TRBD1. Trimming cost V 2 bases and J 2 bases; bases outside gene matches: 1. Germline values: CDR1 SGHRS, CDR2 YFSETQ. The CDR3 is made up of 15 amino acids. CDR3 nucleotide sequence: TGCGCCAGCAGCTTAGGACAGGGGGCCTACAATGAGCAGTTCTTC. This codes for CASSLGQGAYNEQFF.

The gene calls are TRBV6-5 and TRBJ2-7; a possible D gene is TRBD1 (6 bases). Trimming removed 5 bases at V and 3 bases at J, with 11 bases between. The CDR3 spans 13 residues. Germline V gene data show CDR1 as MNHEY and CDR2 as SVGAGI. CDR3 sequence: CASSPTDSYEQYF. The CDR3 nucleotides are TGTGCCAGCAGTCCAACGGACAGCTACGAGCAGTACTTC.

The chain joins TRBV10-3 to TRBJ2-3; 7 bases map to TRBD1. The CDR3 has 15 residues. Germline CDR1 reads ENHRY; CDR2 reads SYGVKD. J lost 6 bases, V lost 6 bases, and 12 bases had no gene match. CDR3 in amino acids: CAIRLGQLGSDTQYF. The DNA of the CDR3 is TGTGCCATCAGATTGGGACAGTTAGGTTCGGATACGCAGTATTTT.

The chain combines TRBV10-3 with TRBJ2-3; 9 bases match TRBD2. Losses at the gene ends were 3 bases for V and 2 bases for J; bases not matched to a gene: 6. Germline V gene sequence: CDR1 ENHRY, CDR2 SYGVKD. The CDR3 has 16 residues. For the CDR3, the DNA is TGTGCCATCAGTGATTTAGGACTAGCGAACACAGATACGCAGTATTTT. It is translated as CAISDLGLANTDTQYF.

The rearrangement joins TRBV7-8 to TRBJ2-7, with D possibly being TRBD2 (5 bases). This CDR3 is 14 amino acids long. Trimming pared 6 bases from V and 1 base from J, leaving 13 bases between. Germline-derived CDR1 and CDR2 are SGHVS and FQNEAQ. The CDR3 reads CASSREQISYEQYF. CDR3 DNA: TGTGCCAGCAGTAGGGAGCAGATATCCTACGAGCAGTACTTC.

As DNA, the CDR3 is TGTGCCAGCAGCTTAAATCCAGCCCCAGAGACCCAGTACTTC. Amino acids: CASSLNPAPETQYF. The gene calls are TRBV7-3 and TRBJ2-5; D is unclear. V dropped 1 base and J dropped 4 bases, with 10 bases sitting between them. Germline loops: CDR1 SGHTA, CDR2 FQGTGA. The CDR3 spans 14 residues. The whole variable domain, filled in from reference TRBV7-3 and TRBJ2-5, reads GAGVSQTPSNKVTEKGKYVELRCDPISGHTALYWYRQSLGQGPEFLIYFQGTGAADDSGLPNDRFFAVRPEGSVSTLKIQRTERGDSAVYLCASSLNPAPETQYFGPGTRLLVL.

V usage is TRBV29-1 and J usage is TRBJ2-7, with unresolved D. This CDR3 contains 12 residues. V shed 4 bases and J shed 0 bases, with 7 bases lying between them. CDR1 SQVTM and CDR2 ANQGSEA come from the germline V gene. CDR3 DNA: TGCAGCGTTGGTGACAACTCCTACGAGCAGTACTTC. Translated: CSVGDNSYEQYF.

The chain employs TRBV28 and TRBJ1-5; no firm D call. V shed 6 bases and J shed 0 bases, with 18 bases lying between them. CDR1 MDHEN and CDR2 SYDVKM come from the germline V gene. CDR3 length: 17 amino acids. CDR3 sequence (DNA): TGTGCCAGCAGCTCCCCTGGAATAGATTATAGCAATCAGCCCCAGCATTTT. Translating gives CASSSPGIDYSNQPQHF.

This clone has only one observation. A far bigger clonotype differs at one base, so this is likely a read error. Other DNA sequences in this specimen translate into the identical CDR3. The CDR3 loop reads CSGGQQNTEAFF. The CDR3 DNA reads TGCAGCGGGGGACAGCAGAACACTGAGGCTTTCTTT. V usage is TRBV29-1 and J usage is TRBJ1-1; 7 bases are shared with TRBD1. The CDR3 runs 12 residues. Germline V CDR1 and CDR2: SQVTM, ANQGSEA. The full variable domain, in which reference TRBV29-1 and TRBJ1-1 provide the parts outside the CDR3, is SAVISQKPSRDICQRGTSLTIQCQVDSQVTMMFWYRQQPGQSLTLIATANQGSEATYESGFVIDKFPISRPNLTFSTLTVSNMSPEDSSIYLCSGGQQNTEAFFGQGTRLTVV.

This clone was counted between two and nine times. J is TRBJ2-2 and V is TRBV19; TRBD1 might be the D (6 bases). The CDR3 covers 14 residues. V gave up 6 bases and J gave up 0 bases, with 8 bases separating them. CDR1 and CDR2 (germline): LNHDA, SQIVND (reference sequence). This CDR3 is CASRRQANTGELFF. DNA for the CDR3: TGTGCCAGTAGAAGACAGGCGAACACCGGGGAGCTGTTTTTT.

The chain is built from TRBV5-6 and TRBJ2-1; perhaps TRBD1 as D (6 bases). The CDR3 totals 14 residues. Germline CDR1 and CDR2: SGHDT and YYEEEE. The germline V and J ends were trimmed by 1 base and 4 bases, with 9 bases remaining between them. CDR3: CASSLSRGYNEQFF. The CDR3 DNA follows: TGTGCCAGCAGCTTGTCCAGGGGATACAATGAGCAGTTCTTC.

The gene calls are TRBV18 and TRBJ2-2; unclear D gene. The germline gives CDR1 KGHSH, CDR2 LQKENI. This CDR3 has 14 residues. V lost 1 base and J 7 bases, leaving 10 bases between the germline ends. The CDR3 sequence is CASSPQGSGGELFF. The CDR3, as DNA: TGTGCCAGCTCACCACAGGGATCAGGCGGGGAGCTGTTTTTT.

The rearrangement joins TRBV10-3 to TRBJ1-1; no firm D call. In germline, CDR1 is ENHRY, CDR2 SYGVKD. The V and J ends lost 4 bases and 1 base respectively, with 16 bases between them. This CDR3 is 16 amino acids long. CDR3: CAISAKQPGENTEAFF. In nucleotides, the CDR3 is TGTGCCATCAGTGCAAAACAGCCGGGTGAGAACACTGAAGCTTTCTTT.

The gene calls are TRBV2 and TRBJ2-1; D is possibly TRBD1 (5 bases). The V end lost 7 bases, the J end lost 5 bases, and 12 bases lay between the germline ends. CDR3 length equals 13 residues. Germline loops: CDR1 SNHLY, CDR2 FYNNEI. The CDR3 DNA follows: TGTGCCAGCAATGGGGCCGCGAACAATGAGCAGTTCTTC. Translated, it gives CASNGAANNEQFF.

As for this clone: This is likely an artifact of a read error, given a far larger clone one base away. CDR3 nucleotide sequence: TGTGCCATCAGTGATCAGGGGAATCAGCCCCAGCATTTT. Translating it yields CAISDQGNQPQHF. The J gene is TRBJ1-5, the V gene TRBV10-3; possibly TRBD1 for D (6 bases). CDR1 and CDR2 (germline): ENHRY, SYGVKD. The CDR3 spans 13 residues. Trimming left V 3 bases short and J 4 bases short, with 7 bases between.

The genes are TRBV5-1 and TRBJ1-1, with D possibly being TRBD1 (5 bases). Trimming stripped 0 bases from V and 0 bases from J, with 6 bases between. CDR3 size: 14 residues. Germline CDR1 and CDR2: SGHRS and YFSETQ. The CDR3 spells CASSLEGMNTEAFF. CDR3 nucleotide sequence: TGCGCCAGCAGCTTGGAGGGGATGAACACTGAAGCTTTCTTT.

This clone was seen ten or more times. The same CDR3 is also encoded by other DNA sequences in this sample. The rearrangement joins TRBV4-1 to TRBJ1-5; D is unclear. V lost 0 bases, J lost 3 bases, and 9 bases lay in between. Germline lookup yields CDR1 MGHRA and CDR2 YSYEKL. The CDR3 has 15 amino acids. In DNA, the CDR3 is TGCGCCAGCAGCCAAGATTACCCTTACAATCAGCCCCAGCATTTT. Amino acids: CASSQDYPYNQPQHF.

The genes are TRBV29-1 and TRBJ1-1; a weak D match, TRBD1 (6 bases). Per the germline V gene, CDR1 is SQVTM and CDR2 is ANQGSEA. V was clipped by 6 bases and J by 5 bases, with 13 bases between them. This CDR3 has 12 amino acids. CDR3 protein: CSVGRGATEAFF. The DNA of the CDR3 is TGCAGCGTGGGACGGGGGGCTACTGAAGCTTTCTTT.

This clone was detected ten times or more. This chain links TRBV9 with TRBJ2-1; D is ambiguous. This CDR3 region has 13 residues. The germline gives CDR1 SGDLS, CDR2 YYNGEE. V lost 2 bases and J 4 bases, leaving 7 bases between the germline ends. CDR3 region: CASSVRDYNEQFF. CDR3 nucleotide sequence: TGTGCCAGCAGCGTCCGAGATTACAATGAGCAGTTCTTC.

About this clone itself: This sequence is one base from a far larger clone and is likely a read error. Other DNA sequences in the same sample also yield this CDR3. The V call is TRBV30, the J call TRBJ2-2; 9 nucleotides align to TRBD2. The CDR3 extends over 15 amino acids. Germline V lookup: CDR1 GTSNPN, CDR2 SVGIG (reference sequence). J lost 8 bases, V lost 2 bases, and 9 bases had no gene match. CDR3 sequence reads: CAWSIVAGDGGELFF. In DNA, the CDR3 is TGTGCCTGGAGTATAGTAGCGGGGGATGGTGGGGAGCTGTTTTTT.

There are many counts of this clone. Other DNA variants within this sample encode the same CDR3. The J gene is TRBJ2-7, the V gene TRBV7-9; a weak D match, TRBD1 (6 bases). The V gene lost 4 bases and the J gene lost 2 bases, with 18 bases spanning the gap. The CDR3 length is 16 residues. Germline V lookup: CDR1 SEHNR, CDR2 FQNEAQ (reference sequence). CDR3 sequence (DNA): TGTGCCAGCAGCTCCCTCCAGGGGCCCTTTGCCTACGAGCAGTACTTC. It specifies CASSSLQGPFAYEQYF.

A remark on this clone: It differs at one base from a far larger clone, so likely a read error. The chain combines TRBV20-1 with TRBJ2-5, with unresolved D. Germline values: CDR1 DFQATT, CDR2 SNEGSKA (reference sequence). Trimming took 4 bases from V and 5 from J, leaving 8 bases between them. The CDR3 has 11 residues. DNA of the CDR3: TGCAGTGCTACAGCATGGGAGACCCAGTACTTC. It yields the protein CSATAWETQYF.

The chain couples TRBV19 to TRBJ1-5; no clear D. The CDR3 runs 17 residues. Deletions cut 3 bases from V and 0 bases from J, with 15 bases between. CDR1 LNHDA and CDR2 SQIVND come from the germline V gene (reference sequence). CDR3 coding DNA: TGTGCCAGTAGTATCCGGGTAGGAAGCTATAGCAATCAGCCCCAGCATTTT. Translating gives CASSIRVGSYSNQPQHF.

This sequence joins TRBV28 and TRBJ2-6; D uncertain. From germline, CDR1 is MDHEN and CDR2 SYDVKM. The CDR3 runs 17 residues. V lost 2 bases, J lost 0 bases, and 11 bases lay in between. The CDR3 nucleotides are TGTGCCAGCAGTTTACGGCAGTTCAGCTCTGGGGCCAACGTCCTGACTTTC. This codes for CASSLRQFSSGANVLTF.

This clone was recorded many times. The chain recombines TRBV5-8 with TRBJ2-7, with a weak D call TRBD2 (5 bases). V dropped 1 base and J dropped 7 bases, with 12 bases sitting between them. CDR3 size: 13 residues. Germline lookup yields CDR1 SGHTS and CDR2 YDEGEE. The CDR3 is CASSLTRLGEQYF. In nucleotides, the CDR3 is TGTGCCAGCAGCTTGACTAGGCTGGGGGAGCAGTACTTC. Filled out from reference TRBV5-8 and TRBJ2-7, the complete variable domain reads EAGVTQSPTHLIKTRGQQATLRCSPISGHTSVYWYQQALGLGLQFLLWYDEGEERNRGNFPPRFSGRQFPNYSSELNVNALELEDSALYLCASSLTRLGEQYFGPGTRLTVT.

As to this clone: This likely traces to a read error, being one base from a far larger clone. Additional DNA sequences in this sample encode the identical CDR3. V gene TRBV5-4 combines with J gene TRBJ2-5, with a weak D call TRBD1 (6 bases). This CDR3 is 14 amino acids long. Germline V CDR1 and CDR2: SGHNT, YYREEE (reference sequence). CDR3 nucleotides: TGTGCCAGCAGCTTAAATACAGGGAAAGAAACCCAGTACTTC. Its translation is CASSLNTGKETQYF.